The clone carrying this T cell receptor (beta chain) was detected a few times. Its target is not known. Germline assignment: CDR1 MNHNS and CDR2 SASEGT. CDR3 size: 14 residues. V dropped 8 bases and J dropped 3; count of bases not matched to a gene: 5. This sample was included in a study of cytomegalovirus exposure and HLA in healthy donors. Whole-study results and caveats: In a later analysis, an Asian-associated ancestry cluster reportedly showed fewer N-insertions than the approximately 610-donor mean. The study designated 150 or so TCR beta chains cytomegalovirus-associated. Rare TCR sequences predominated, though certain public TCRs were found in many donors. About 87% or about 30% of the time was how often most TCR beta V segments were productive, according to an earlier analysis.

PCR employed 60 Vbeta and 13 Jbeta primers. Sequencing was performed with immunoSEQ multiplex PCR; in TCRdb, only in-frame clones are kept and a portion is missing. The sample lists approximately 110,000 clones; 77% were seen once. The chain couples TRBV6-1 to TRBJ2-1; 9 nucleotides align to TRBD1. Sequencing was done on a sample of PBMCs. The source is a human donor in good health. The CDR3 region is CASSRTGVYNEQFF. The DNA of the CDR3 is TGTGCCAGCTCACGGACAGGGGTCTACAATGAGCAGTTCTTC.